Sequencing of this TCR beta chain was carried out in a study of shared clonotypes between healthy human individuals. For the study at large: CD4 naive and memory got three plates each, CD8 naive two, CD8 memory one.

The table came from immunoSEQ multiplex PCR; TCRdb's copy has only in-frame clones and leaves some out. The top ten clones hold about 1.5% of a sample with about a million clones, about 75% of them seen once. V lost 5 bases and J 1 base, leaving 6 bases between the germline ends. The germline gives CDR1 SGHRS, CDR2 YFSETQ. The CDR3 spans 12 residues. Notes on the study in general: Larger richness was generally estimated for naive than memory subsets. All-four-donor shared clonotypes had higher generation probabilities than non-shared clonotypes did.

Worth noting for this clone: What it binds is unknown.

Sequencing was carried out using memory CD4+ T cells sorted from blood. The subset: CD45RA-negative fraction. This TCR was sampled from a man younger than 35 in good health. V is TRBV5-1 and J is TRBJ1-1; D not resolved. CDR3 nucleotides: TGCGCCAGCAGACGTGCGAACACTGAAGCTTTCTTT. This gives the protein CASRRANTEAFF.